The 27 T cell receptor beta chains reported below all come from one sample, sequenced in a study of T cell responses to AZD1222 COVID-19 vaccine. The assay was immunoSEQ multiplex PCR, and TCRdb's table has in-frame clones only and misses some. The table shows more than 150,000 clones, with 85% to 90% occurring only once. The material was peripheral blood, obtained on day 0 of AZD1222 vaccination. Receptors were obtained from an adult in good health.

This clone was picked up a small number of times. The rearrangement links TRBV6-2 or TRBV6-3 to TRBJ2-7, with TRBD1 as a possible D gene (6 bases). The CDR3 extends over 13 amino acids. Germline V gene sequence: CDR1 MNHEY, CDR2 SVGEGT. The ends were cut back, 4 bases at V and 6 bases at J, with 13 bases in the middle. The CDR3 sequence: CASSSYRVGEQYF. For the CDR3, the DNA is TGTGCCAGCAGTTCGTACAGGGTTGGCGAGCAGTACTTC.

V gene TRBV29-1 combines with J gene TRBJ2-7; 8 bases fit TRBD2. CDR3 size: 18 residues. The germline V gene encodes CDR1 SQVTM and CDR2 ANQGSEA. V shed 0 bases and J 4 bases; nucleotides not matched to a gene: 17. In nucleotides, the CDR3 is TGCAGCGTTGAAGATCTATCCAGCGGGAGTGTAACCCGTTACGAGCAGTACTTC. Translation: CSVEDLSSGSVTRYEQYF.

The chain combines TRBV6-2 or TRBV6-3 with TRBJ1-1, with D tentatively TRBD1 (5 bases). Germline assignment: CDR1 MNHEY and CDR2 SVGEGT. The CDR3 spans 16 residues. V was clipped by 2 bases and J by 0 bases, with 13 bases between them. The DNA of the CDR3 is TGTGCCAGCAGTTACGGGTCCGGGGCTTTGAACACTGAAGCTTTCTTT. This codes for CASSYGSGALNTEAFF.

The chain couples TRBV11-3 to TRBJ2-1, with 7 bases lining up with TRBD1. Germline V gene lookup returns CDR1 SGHNT and CDR2 YENEEA. The ends lost 1 base at V and 5 bases at J; junction bases unmatched: 2. The CDR3 runs to 14 residues. This CDR3 reads CASSLGDRHNEQFF. As DNA, the CDR3 is TGTGCCAGCAGCTTAGGGGACAGACACAATGAGCAGTTCTTC.

The chain employs TRBV9 and TRBJ1-2; the match to TRBD1 covers 8 bases. V lost 4 bases to trimming and J lost 7 bases; unmatched junction nucleotides: 9. The CDR3 runs to 14 residues. Per the germline V gene, CDR1 is SGDLS and CDR2 is YYNGEE. CDR3 bases: TGTGCCAGCAGCCAAATACAGGGGGAGCGTGGCTACACCTTC. Amino acid sequence: CASSQIQGERGYTF.

The chain joins TRBV18 to TRBJ2-7; maybe TRBD2 (7 bases). V was clipped by 2 bases and J by 2 bases, with 10 bases between them. The length of the CDR3 is 14 residues. Germline V lookup: CDR1 KGHSH, CDR2 LQKENI. CDR3 sequence (DNA): TGTGCCAGCTCACCAGCGGGGGCCCCCTACGAGCAGTACTTC. Residues: CASSPAGAPYEQYF.

This rearrangement joins TRBV5-6 to TRBJ2-7; 9 nucleotides align to TRBD2. CDR3 length: 16 amino acids. V was clipped by 4 bases and J by 9 bases; unmatched bases: 17. From germline, CDR1 is SGHDT and CDR2 YYEEEE. The CDR3 region is CASSPWTDSSGTAQYF. The CDR3 DNA sequence: TGTGCCAGCAGCCCATGGACAGACTCTAGCGGGACAGCGCAGTACTTC.

The rearrangement joins TRBV27 to TRBJ1-4, with 7 bases matching TRBD1. Germline V lookup: CDR1 MNHEY, CDR2 SMNVEV (reference sequence). The CDR3 sequence is 18 residues long. Germline trimming cut 7 bases from V and 0 bases from J; bases unmatched to any gene: 14. The CDR3 DNA reads TGTGCCAGCAAAGAGACAGGGCGCTTCGTGGCAACTAATGAAAAACTGTTTTTT. It codes for CASKETGRFVATNEKLFF.

The chain carries TRBV12-3 or TRBV12-4 and TRBJ1-1; D is undetermined. The CDR3 contains 13 residues. V lost 7 bases to trimming and J lost 4 bases, with 13 bases between them. The CDR3 DNA is TGTGCCAGCACCTTCCCATATGCCACTGAAGCTTTCTTT. Translated: CASTFPYATEAFF.

This rearrangement joins TRBV3-1 (or the pseudogene TRBV3-2) to TRBJ1-3, with D unresolved. The germline V gene encodes CDR1 LGHDT and CDR2 YNNKEL (reference sequence). The CDR3 spans 13 residues. Trimming removed 1 base at V and 1 base at J, with 2 bases between. The CDR3 DNA sequence: TGTGCCAGCAGCCAAGGGTCTGGAAACACCATATATTTT. It is translated as CASSQGSGNTIYF.

This chain uses TRBV19 with TRBJ2-7; TRBD2 might be the D (5 bases). The CDR3 has 12 amino acids. Germline V gene lookup returns CDR1 LNHDA and CDR2 SQIVND (reference sequence). Trimming pared 4 bases from V and 3 bases from J, leaving 7 bases between. The CDR3 region has the DNA TGTGCCAGTAGTACCGGGGTCTACGAGCAGTACTTC. It encodes CASSTGVYEQYF.

This clone was found once. The chain is built from TRBV14 and TRBJ2-2; D uncertain. The CDR3 consists of 14 residues. CDR1 and CDR2 from the germline V gene are SGHDN and FVKESK. V was pared by 4 bases and J by 4 bases, with 10 bases between. The CDR3 reads CASSPRTVTGELFF. CDR3 sequence (DNA): TGTGCCAGCAGCCCTAGGACCGTCACCGGGGAGCTGTTTTTT.

The chain joins TRBV7-9 to TRBJ1-5; TRBD1 is a possible D gene (6 bases). With 0 bases removed from V and 7 bases from J, the gap between germline ends came to 10 bases. CDR1 is SEHNR and CDR2 is FQNEAQ in the germline V gene (reference sequence). This CDR3 spans 14 amino acids. CDR3 bases: TGTGCCAGCAGCTTAGCCTCAGGGGAACAGCCCCAGCATTTT. Protein: CASSLASGEQPQHF. Full variable domain (missing parts from reference TRBV7-9 and TRBJ1-5): DTGVSQNPRHKITKRGQNVTFRCDPISEHNRLYWYRQTLGQGPEFLTYFQNEAQLEKSRLLSDRFSAERPKGSFSTLEIQRTEQGDSAMYLCASSLASGEQPQHFGDGTRLSIL.

The genes are TRBV5-8 and TRBJ2-1; D may be TRBD1 or TRBD2 (5 bases each). Germline values: CDR1 SGHTS, CDR2 YDEGEE. CDR3 length: 15 amino acids. V was pared by 0 bases and J by 4 bases, with 11 bases between. The CDR3 DNA follows: TGTGCCAGCAGCTTGGCGGGGACGGAATACAATGAGCAGTTCTTC. Translated, it gives CASSLAGTEYNEQFF. Using reference TRBV5-8 and TRBJ2-1 for the parts outside the CDR3, the full variable domain is EAGVTQSPTHLIKTRGQQATLRCSPISGHTSVYWYQQALGLGLQFLLWYDEGEERNRGNFPPRFSGRQFPNYSSELNVNALELEDSALYLCASSLAGTEYNEQFFGPGTRLTVL.

The V call is TRBV30, the J call TRBJ1-5; 10 bases agree with TRBD1. Looked up from germline, CDR1 is GTSNPN and CDR2 is SVGIG (reference sequence). V dropped 3 bases and J dropped 6; count of bases not matched to a gene: 11. The CDR3 is made up of 16 amino acids. The CDR3 is CAWRPTGTGVFQPQHF. In DNA form, the CDR3 reads TGTGCCTGGAGACCAACCGGGACAGGGGTTTTTCAGCCCCAGCATTTT. The full variable domain, in which reference TRBV30 and TRBJ1-5 provide the parts outside the CDR3, is SQTIHQWPATLVQPVGSPLSLECTVEGTSNPNLYWYRQAAGRGLQLLFYSVGIGQISSEVPQNLSASRPQDRQFILSSKKLLLSDSGFYLCAWRPTGTGVFQPQHFGDGTRLSIL.

The chain is built from TRBV3-1 (or the pseudogene TRBV3-2) and TRBJ1-1, with D hard to call. The V end was cut by 1 base, the J end by 0 bases, with 15 bases between. The germline V gene has CDR1 LGHDT and CDR2 YNNKEL (reference sequence). The CDR3 loop spans 17 amino acids. CDR3 region: CASSQGLGQTMNTEAFF. The CDR3 DNA follows: TGTGCCAGCAGCCAAGGATTAGGGCAGACAATGAACACTGAAGCTTTCTTT.

This clone appeared a single time. The V and J genes are TRBV29-1 and TRBJ1-2; 10 bases are a match to TRBD1. The CDR3 is 13 residues long. Germline CDR1 is SQVTM and CDR2 is ANQGSEA. V lost 5 bases and J lost 4; bases outside the gene matches: 4. The CDR3 loop reads CSVNRDRGYGYTF. The DNA for the CDR3 is TGCAGCGTTAACCGGGACAGGGGCTATGGCTACACCTTC.

The chain is built from TRBV19 and TRBJ2-2; 10 bases line up with TRBD1. V lost 5 bases, J lost 3 bases, and 0 bases stayed unmatched. CDR1 and CDR2 (germline): LNHDA, SQIVND (reference sequence). There are 14 residues in the CDR3. DNA for the CDR3: TGTGCCAGTAGTGGGACAGGGGACACCGGGGAGCTGTTTTTT. Amino acid sequence: CASSGTGDTGELFF. Together with reference TRBV19 and TRBJ2-2, the CDR3 gives the full variable domain: DGGITQSPKYLFRKEGQNVTLSCEQNLNHDAMYWYRQDPGQGLRLIYYSQIVNDFQKGDIAEGYSVSREKKESFPLTVTSAQKNPTAFYLCASSGTGDTGELFFGEGSRLTVL.

This chain uses TRBV7-9 with TRBJ1-2; possibly TRBD1 for D (5 bases). Between the trimmed V and J ends, which lost 1 base and 3 bases, there was a span of 9 bases. Germline CDR1 reads SEHNR; CDR2 reads FQNEAQ (reference sequence). The CDR3 is 14 amino acids. This CDR3 reads CASSLDLGDYGYTF. The CDR3 DNA follows: TGTGCCAGCAGCTTAGATCTGGGGGACTATGGCTACACCTTC.

This rearrangement joins TRBV28 to TRBJ1-4; a possible D gene is TRBD1 (6 bases). The CDR3 contains 15 residues. Per the germline V gene, CDR1 is MDHEN and CDR2 is SYDVKM. V was cut by 2 bases and J by 4 bases, with 11 bases left in between. CDR3 nucleotides: TGTGCCAGCAGTTTAGTGGACAGCTATAATGAAAAACTGTTTTTT. Translated, it gives CASSLVDSYNEKLFF.

The CDR3 loop is CAISESNLYEQYF. Written as DNA, the CDR3 is TGTGCCATCAGTGAGTCGAATCTCTACGAGCAGTACTTC. The V and J genes are TRBV10-3 and TRBJ2-7; D not resolved. Trimming cost V 0 bases and J 3 bases, with 6 bases left between them. CDR1 ENHRY and CDR2 SYGVKD come from the germline V gene. The CDR3 runs 13 residues.

This rearrangement joins TRBV5-1 to TRBJ2-3; no definite D call. The V gene's germline CDR1 is SGHRS and CDR2 YFSETQ. Trimming removed 4 bases at V and 6 bases at J, with 9 bases between. The length of the CDR3 is 12 residues. CDR3 in amino acids: CASSLSFDTQYF. The CDR3 DNA reads TGCGCCAGCAGCCTAAGCTTCGATACGCAGTATTTT.

This clone came up once. The chain employs TRBV2 and TRBJ2-2; 8 bases align to TRBD2. The CDR3 runs 15 residues. V lost 6 bases and J lost 2; bases outside the gene matches: 5. CDR1 and CDR2 from the germline V gene are SNHLY and FYNNEI. In nucleotides, the CDR3 is TGTGCCAGCAGAACTCTAGCGGGCAACACCGGGGAGCTGTTTTTT. Protein: CASRTLAGNTGELFF.

The V call is TRBV6-1, the J call TRBJ2-2; D gene uncertain. V was trimmed by 2 bases and J by 7 bases, leaving 11 bases between them. The CDR3 has 14 residues. Germline assignment: CDR1 MNHNS and CDR2 SASEGT. CDR3 sequence (DNA): TGTGCCAGCAGTGAACAGACCAGAGGCGGGGAGCTGTTTTTT. This gives the protein CASSEQTRGGELFF.

The chain carries TRBV24-1 and TRBJ2-7, with 10 bases identical to TRBD1. The CDR3 covers 16 residues. Germline values: CDR1 KGHDR, CDR2 SFDVKD. After removal of 3 bases from V and 5 bases from J, the junction contained 9 bases not matched to a gene. CDR3 sequence (DNA): TGTGCCACCAGTGATCCCGGGACAGGGGTTAAAGACGAGCAGTACTTC. This codes for CATSDPGTGVKDEQYF.

This chain links TRBV28 with TRBJ2-1; no reliable D call. Germline CDR1 MDHEN, CDR2 SYDVKM. Trimming left V 5 bases short and J 2 bases short, with 10 bases between. CDR3 length: 14 residues. For the CDR3, the DNA is TGTGCCAGCAGTCCGAGAGCGCCCTACAATGAGCAGTTCTTC. Its protein product is CASSPRAPYNEQFF.

The chain combines TRBV7-3 with TRBJ2-7, with 8 bases fitting TRBD2. With 5 bases clipped from V and 3 bases from J, the junction kept 12 bases outside the gene matches. The CDR3 is 16 amino acids. Germline V lookup: CDR1 SGHTA, CDR2 FQGTGA. The DNA of the CDR3 is TGTGCCAGCAGCCCCACCCCTAGCGGGTTCCGCTACGAGCAGTACTTC. Translating gives CASSPTPSGFRYEQYF.